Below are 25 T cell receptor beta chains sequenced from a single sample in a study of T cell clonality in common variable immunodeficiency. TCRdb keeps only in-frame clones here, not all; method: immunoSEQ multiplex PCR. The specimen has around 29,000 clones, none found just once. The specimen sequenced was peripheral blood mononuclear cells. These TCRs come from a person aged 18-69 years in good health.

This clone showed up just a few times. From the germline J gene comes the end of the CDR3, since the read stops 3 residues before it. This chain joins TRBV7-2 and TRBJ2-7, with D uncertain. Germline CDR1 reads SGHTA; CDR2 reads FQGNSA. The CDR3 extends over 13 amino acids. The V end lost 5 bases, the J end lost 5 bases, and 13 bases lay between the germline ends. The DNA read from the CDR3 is TGTGCCAGCAGCCCGACATTCGGTAACGAG. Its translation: CASSPTFGNE. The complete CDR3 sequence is CASSPTFGNEQYF.

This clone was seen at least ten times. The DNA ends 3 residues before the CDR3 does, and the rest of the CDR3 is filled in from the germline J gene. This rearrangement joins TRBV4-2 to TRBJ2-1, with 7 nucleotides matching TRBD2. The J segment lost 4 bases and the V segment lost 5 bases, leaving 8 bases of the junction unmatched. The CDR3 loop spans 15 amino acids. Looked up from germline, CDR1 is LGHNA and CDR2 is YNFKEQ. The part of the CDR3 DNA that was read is TGTGCCAGCAGCACCGGACTAGAGGGTTACAATGAG. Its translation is CASSTGLEGYNE. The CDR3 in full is CASSTGLEGYNEQFF.

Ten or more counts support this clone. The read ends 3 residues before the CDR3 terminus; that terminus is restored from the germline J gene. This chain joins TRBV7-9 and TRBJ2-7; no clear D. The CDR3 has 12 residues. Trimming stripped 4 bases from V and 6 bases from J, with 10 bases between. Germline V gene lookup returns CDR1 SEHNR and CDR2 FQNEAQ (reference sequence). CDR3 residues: CASSSAYGEQYF. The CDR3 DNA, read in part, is TGTGCCAGCAGCTCCGCATACGGCGAG.

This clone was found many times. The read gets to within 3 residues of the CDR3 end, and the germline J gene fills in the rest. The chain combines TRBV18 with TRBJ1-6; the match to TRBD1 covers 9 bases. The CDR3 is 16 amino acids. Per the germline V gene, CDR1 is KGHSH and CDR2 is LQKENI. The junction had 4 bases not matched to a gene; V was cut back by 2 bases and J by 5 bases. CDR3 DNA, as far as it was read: TGTGCCAGCTCACCAGGGACAGGGAGCAATAATTCACCC. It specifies CASSPGTGSNNSP. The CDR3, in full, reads CASSPGTGSNNSPLHF.

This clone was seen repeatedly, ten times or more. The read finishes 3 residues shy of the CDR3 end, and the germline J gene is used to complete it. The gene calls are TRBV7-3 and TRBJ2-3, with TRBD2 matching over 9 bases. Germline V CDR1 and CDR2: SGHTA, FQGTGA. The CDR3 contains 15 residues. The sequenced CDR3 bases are TGTGCCAGCAGCTTAGTAGGGACTAGCCCCTCCACG. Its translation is CASSLVGTSPST. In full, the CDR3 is CASSLVGTSPSTQYF.

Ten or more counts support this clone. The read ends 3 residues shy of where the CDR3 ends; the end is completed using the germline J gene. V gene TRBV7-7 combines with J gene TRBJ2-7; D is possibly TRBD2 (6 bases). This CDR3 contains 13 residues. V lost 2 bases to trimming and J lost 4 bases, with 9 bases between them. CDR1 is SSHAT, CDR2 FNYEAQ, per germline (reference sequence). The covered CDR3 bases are TGTGCCAGCAGCTTACTTGGAGGGTACGAG. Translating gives CASSLLGGYE. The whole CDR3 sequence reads CASSLLGGYEQYF.

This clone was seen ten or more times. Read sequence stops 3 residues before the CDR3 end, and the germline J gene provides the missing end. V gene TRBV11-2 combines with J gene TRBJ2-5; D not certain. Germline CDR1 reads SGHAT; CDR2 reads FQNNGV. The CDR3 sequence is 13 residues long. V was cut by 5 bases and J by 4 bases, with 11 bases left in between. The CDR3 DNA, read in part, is TGTGCCAGCAGCACCCATCTAGGAGAGACC. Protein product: CASSTHLGET. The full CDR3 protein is CASSTHLGETQYF. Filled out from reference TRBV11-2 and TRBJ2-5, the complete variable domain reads EAGVAQSPRYKIIEKRQSVAFWCNPISGHATLYWYQQILGQGPKLLIQFQNNGVVDDSQLPKDRFSAERLKGVDSTLKIQPAKLEDSAVYLCASSTHLGETQYFGPGTRLLVL.

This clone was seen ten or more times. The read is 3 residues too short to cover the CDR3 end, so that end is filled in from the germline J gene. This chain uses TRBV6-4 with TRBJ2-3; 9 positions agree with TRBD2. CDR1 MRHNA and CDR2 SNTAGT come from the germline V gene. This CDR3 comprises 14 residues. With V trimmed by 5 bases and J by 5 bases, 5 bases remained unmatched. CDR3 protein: CASSILAGRDTQYF. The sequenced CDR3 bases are TGTGCCAGCAGTATCCTAGCGGGGAGAGATACG.

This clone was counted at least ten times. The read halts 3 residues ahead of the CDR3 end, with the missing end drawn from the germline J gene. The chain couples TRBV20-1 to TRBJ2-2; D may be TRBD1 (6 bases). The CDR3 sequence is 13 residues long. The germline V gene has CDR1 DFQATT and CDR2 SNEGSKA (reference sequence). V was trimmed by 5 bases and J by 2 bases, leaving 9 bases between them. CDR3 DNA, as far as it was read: TGCAGTGCTTGGACAGACAACACCGGGGAG. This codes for CSAWTDNTGE. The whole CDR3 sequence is CSAWTDNTGELFF.

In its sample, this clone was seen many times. The CDR3 region is CASSWRDQETQYF. The DNA read from the CDR3 is TGTGCCAGCAGTTGGCGGGACCAAGAGACC. This sequence joins TRBV12-3 or TRBV12-4 and TRBJ2-5; perhaps TRBD2 as D (5 bases). The DNA ends 3 residues before the CDR3 does, and the rest of the CDR3 is filled in from the germline J gene. V gave up 4 bases and J gave up 0 bases, with 6 bases separating them. CDR3 length: 13 amino acids.

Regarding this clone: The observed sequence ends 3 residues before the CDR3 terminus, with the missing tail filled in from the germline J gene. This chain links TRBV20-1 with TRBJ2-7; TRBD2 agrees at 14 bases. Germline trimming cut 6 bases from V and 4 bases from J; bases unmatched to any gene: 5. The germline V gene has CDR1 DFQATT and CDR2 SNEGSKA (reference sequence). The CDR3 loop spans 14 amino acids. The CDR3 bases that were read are TGCAGTGCGCCGGGACTAGCGGGGGTGTACGAG. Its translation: CSAPGLAGVYE. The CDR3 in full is CSAPGLAGVYEQYF.

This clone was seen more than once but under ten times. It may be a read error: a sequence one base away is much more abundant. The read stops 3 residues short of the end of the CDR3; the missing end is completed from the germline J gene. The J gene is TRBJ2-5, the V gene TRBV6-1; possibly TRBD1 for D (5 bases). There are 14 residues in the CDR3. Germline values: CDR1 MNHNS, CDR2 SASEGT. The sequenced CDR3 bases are TGTGCCAGCAGTGAGACAGTTGTCACAGATACC. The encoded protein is CASSETVVTDT. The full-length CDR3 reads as CASSETVVTDTQYF.

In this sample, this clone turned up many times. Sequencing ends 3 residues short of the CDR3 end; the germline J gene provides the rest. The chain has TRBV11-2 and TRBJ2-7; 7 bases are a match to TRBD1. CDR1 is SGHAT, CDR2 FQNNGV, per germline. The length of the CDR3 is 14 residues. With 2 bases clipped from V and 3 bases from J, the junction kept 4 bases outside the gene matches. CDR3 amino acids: CASSLNNRGYEQYF. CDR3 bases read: TGTGCCAGCAGCTTAAATAACAGGGGCTACGAG.

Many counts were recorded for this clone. The sequenced CDR3 bases are TGTGCCAGCAGTGGACTAGCGGGGGCAGATACG. It is translated as CASSGLAGADT. The entire CDR3 protein is CASSGLAGADTQYF. This chain connects TRBV6-4 to TRBJ2-3, with 12 bases matching TRBD2. Coverage ceases 3 residues before the CDR3 finishes, and the germline J gene fills in the end. After removal of 4 bases from V and 4 bases from J, the junction contained 0 bases not matched to a gene. CDR3 length: 14 residues. Germline assignment: CDR1 MRHNA and CDR2 SNTAGT.

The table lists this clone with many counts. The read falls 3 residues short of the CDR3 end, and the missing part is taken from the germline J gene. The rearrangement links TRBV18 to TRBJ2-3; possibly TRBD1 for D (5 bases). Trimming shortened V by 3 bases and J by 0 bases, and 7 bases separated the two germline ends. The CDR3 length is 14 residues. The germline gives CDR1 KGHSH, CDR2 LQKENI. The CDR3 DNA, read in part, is TGTGCCAGCTCACCGACAGTTAGCACAGATACG. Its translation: CASSPTVSTDT. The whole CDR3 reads CASSPTVSTDTQYF. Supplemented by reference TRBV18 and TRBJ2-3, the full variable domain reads NAGVMQNPRHLVRRRGQEARLRCSPMKGHSHVYWYRQLPEEGLKFMVYLQKENIIDESGMPKERFSAEFPKEGPSILRIQQVVRGDSAAYFCASSPTVSTDTQYFGPGTRLTVL.

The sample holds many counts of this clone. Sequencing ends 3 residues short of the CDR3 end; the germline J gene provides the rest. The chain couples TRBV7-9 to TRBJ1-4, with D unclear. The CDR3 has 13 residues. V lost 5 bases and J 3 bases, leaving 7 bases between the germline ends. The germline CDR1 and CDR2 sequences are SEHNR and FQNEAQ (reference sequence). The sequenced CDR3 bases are TGTGCCAGCAGCCTAACCCCTAATGAAAAA. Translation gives CASSLTPNEK. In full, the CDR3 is CASSLTPNEKLFF.

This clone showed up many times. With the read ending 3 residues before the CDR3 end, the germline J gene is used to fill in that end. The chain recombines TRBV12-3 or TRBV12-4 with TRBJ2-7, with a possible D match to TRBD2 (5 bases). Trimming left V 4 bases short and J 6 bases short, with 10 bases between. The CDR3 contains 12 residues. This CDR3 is CASSYSATEQYF. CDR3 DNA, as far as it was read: TGTGCCAGCAGTTATAGCGCTACCGAG.

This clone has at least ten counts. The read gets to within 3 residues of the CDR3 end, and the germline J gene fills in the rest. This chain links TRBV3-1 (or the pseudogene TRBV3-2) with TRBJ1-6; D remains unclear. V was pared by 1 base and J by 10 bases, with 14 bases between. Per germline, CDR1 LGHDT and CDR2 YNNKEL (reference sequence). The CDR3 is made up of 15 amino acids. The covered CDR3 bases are TGTGCCAGCAGCCAAGGTGGTAGTTCAAGATCACCC. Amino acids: CASSQGGSSRSP. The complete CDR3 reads CASSQGGSSRSPLHF.

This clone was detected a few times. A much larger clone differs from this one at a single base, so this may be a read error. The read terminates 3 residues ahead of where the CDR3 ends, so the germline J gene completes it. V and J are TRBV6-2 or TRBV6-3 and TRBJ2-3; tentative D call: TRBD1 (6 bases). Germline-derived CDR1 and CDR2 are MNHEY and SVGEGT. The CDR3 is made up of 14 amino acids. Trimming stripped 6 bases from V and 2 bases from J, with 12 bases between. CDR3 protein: CASRPGETTDTQYF. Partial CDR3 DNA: TGTGCCAGCAGACCAGGGGAAACCACAGATACG.

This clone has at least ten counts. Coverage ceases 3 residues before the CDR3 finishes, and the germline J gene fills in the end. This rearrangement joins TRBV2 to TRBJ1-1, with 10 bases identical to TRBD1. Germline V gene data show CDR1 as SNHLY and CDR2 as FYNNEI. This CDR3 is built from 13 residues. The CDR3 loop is CASSEVRTGGAFF. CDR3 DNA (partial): TGTGCCAGCAGTGAAGTACGGACAGGGGGA. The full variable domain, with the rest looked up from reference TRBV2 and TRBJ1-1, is EPEVTQTPSHQVTQMGQEVILRCVPISNHLYFYWYRQILGQKVEFLVSFYNNEISEKSEIFDDQFSVERPDGSNFTLKIRSTKLEDSAMYFCASSEVRTGGAFFGQGTRLTVV.

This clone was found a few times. CDR3 DNA (partial): TGCAGTGCTAGAGTCCGGCTACAACGGGCCCTGGCTCCGGGGTACGAG. It yields the protein CSARVRLQRALAPGYE. The entire CDR3 sequence reads CSARVRLQRALAPGYEQYF. The chain joins TRBV20-1 to TRBJ2-7; D perhaps matches TRBD2 (5 bases). The read comes to an end 3 residues before the CDR3 does, leaving the germline J gene to fill in the end. V was trimmed by 1 base and J by 4 bases, leaving 29 bases between them. The germline V gene has CDR1 DFQATT and CDR2 SNEGSKA (reference sequence). The CDR3 covers 19 residues.

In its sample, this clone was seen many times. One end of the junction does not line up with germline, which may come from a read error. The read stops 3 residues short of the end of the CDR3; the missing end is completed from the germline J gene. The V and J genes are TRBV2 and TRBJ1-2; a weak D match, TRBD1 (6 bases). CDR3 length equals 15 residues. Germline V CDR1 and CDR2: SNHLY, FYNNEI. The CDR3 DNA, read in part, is TGTGCCAGCAGCGAAGCCTTTGGGGGGGCGGTTGGC. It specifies CASSEAFGGAVG. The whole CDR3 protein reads CASSEAFGGAVGYTF.

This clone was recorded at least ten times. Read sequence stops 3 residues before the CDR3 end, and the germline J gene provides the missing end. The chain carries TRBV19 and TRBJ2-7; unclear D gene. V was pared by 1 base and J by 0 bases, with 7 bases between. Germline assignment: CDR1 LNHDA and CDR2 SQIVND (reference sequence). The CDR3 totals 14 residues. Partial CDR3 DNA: TGTGCCAGTAGTATAGGGCTCCCCTCCTACGAG. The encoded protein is CASSIGLPSYE. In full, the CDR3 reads CASSIGLPSYEQYF.

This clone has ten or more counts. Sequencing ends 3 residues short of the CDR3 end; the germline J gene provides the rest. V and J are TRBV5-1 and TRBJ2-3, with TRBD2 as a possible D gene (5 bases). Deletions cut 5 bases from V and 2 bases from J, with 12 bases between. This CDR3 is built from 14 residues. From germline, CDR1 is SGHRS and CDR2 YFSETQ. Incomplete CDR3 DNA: TGCGCCAGCAGTGGTGGAGACTACACAGATACG. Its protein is CASSGGDYTDT. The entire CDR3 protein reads CASSGGDYTDTQYF.

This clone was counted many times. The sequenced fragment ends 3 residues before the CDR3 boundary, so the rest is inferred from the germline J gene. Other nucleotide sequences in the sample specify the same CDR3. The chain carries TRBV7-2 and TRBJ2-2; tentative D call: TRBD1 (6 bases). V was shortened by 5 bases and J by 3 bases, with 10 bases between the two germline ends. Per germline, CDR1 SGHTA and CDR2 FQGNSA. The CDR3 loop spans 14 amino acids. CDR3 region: CASSQQGYTGELFF. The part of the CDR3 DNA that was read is TGTGCCAGCAGCCAACAGGGTTACACCGGGGAG. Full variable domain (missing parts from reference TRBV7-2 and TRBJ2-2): GAGVSQSPSNKVTEKGKDVELRCDPISGHTALYWYRQSLGQGLEFLIYFQGNSAPDKSGLPSDRFSAERTGGSVSTLTIQRTQQEDSAVYLCASSQQGYTGELFFGEGSRLTVL.